This T cell receptor beta chain was sequenced during a study of T-cell memory formation after mild COVID-19. Overall study context: TCR clusters were mostly donor specific.

The CDR3 is made up of 13 amino acids. Trimming took 8 bases from V and 0 from J, leaving 8 bases between them. TCR alpha and TCR beta cDNA libraries carrying sample barcodes and UMIs were produced by 5'RACE using constant-segment primers. One entry per CDR3 protein, called by TCRdb with MiXCR from the 5' RACE reads. The table lists fewer than 140,000 distinct CDR3 sequences, over 15% of them singletons. This clonotype was detected only a few times. The rearrangement joins TRBV12-3 or TRBV12-4 to TRBJ1-3, with unresolved D. The sequencing input was PBMCs or a T cell subset sorted from them (not recorded which). The clonotype comes from an adult woman who had mild COVID-19 (a few samples of this study predate the infection). Cell type and time point are not known. CDR3 bases: TGTGCCAGCTCGAGCTTCTCTGGAAACACCATATATTTT. Translating it yields CASSSFSGNTIYF.